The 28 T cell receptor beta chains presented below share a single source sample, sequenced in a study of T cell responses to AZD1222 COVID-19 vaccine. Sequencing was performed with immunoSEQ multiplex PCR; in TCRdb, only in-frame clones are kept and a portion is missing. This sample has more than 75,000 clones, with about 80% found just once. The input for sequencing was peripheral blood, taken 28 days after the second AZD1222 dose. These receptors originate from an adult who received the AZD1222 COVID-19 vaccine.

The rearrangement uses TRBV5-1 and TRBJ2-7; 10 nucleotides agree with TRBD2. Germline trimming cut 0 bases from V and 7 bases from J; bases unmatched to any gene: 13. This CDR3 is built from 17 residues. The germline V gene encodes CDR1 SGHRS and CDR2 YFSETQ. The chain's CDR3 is CASSLVASGSSLQEQYF. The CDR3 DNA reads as TGCGCCAGCAGCTTGGTGGCTAGCGGGAGCAGCCTCCAGGAGCAGTACTTC.

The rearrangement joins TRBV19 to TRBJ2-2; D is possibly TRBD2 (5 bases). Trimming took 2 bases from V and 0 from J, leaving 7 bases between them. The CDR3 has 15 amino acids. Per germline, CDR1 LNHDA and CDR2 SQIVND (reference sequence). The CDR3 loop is CASSIRDTNTGELFF. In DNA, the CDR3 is TGTGCCAGTAGTATACGGGATACGAACACCGGGGAGCTGTTTTTT.

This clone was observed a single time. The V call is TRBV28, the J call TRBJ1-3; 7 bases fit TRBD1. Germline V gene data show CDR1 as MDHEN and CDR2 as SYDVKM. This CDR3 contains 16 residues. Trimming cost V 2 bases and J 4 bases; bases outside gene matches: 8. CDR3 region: CASSLPAGGEGNTIYF. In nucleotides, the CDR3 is TGTGCCAGCAGTTTACCGGCAGGGGGGGAAGGAAACACCATATATTTT. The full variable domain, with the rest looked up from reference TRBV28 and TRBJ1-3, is DVKVTQSSRYLVKRTGEKVFLECVQDMDHENMFWYRQDPGLGLRLIYFSYDVKMKEKGDIPEGYSVSREKKERFSLILESASTNQTSMYLCASSLPAGGEGNTIYFGEGSWLTVV.

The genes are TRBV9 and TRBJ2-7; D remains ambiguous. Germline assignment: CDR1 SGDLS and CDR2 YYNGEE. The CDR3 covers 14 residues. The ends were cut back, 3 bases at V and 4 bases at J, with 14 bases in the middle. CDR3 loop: CASSEAPGPYEQYF. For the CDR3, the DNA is TGTGCCAGCAGCGAGGCCCCCGGGCCGTACGAGCAGTACTTC.

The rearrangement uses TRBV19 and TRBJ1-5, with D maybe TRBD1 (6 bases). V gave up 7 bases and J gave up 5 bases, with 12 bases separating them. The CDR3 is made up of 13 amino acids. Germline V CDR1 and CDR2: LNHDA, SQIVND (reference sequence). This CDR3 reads CASNQGNYQPQHF. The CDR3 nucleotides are TGTGCCAGTAACCAGGGGAATTATCAGCCCCAGCATTTT.

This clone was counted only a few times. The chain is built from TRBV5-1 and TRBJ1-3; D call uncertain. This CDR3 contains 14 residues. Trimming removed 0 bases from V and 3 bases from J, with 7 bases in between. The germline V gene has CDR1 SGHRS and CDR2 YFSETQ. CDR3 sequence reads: CASSLVGYGNTIYF. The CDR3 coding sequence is TGCGCCAGCAGCTTGGTAGGGTATGGAAACACCATATATTTT.

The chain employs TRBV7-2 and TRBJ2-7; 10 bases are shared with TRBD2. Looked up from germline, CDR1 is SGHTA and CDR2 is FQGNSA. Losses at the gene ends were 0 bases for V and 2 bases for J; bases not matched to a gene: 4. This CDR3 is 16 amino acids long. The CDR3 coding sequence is TGTGCCAGCAGCTTAGCGTCTAGCGGGGGCACCTACGAGCAGTACTTC. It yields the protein CASSLASSGGTYEQYF.

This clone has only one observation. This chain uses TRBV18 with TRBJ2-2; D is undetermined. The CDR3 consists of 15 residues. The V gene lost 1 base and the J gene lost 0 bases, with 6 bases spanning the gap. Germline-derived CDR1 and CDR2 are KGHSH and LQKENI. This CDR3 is CASSPHPPNTGELFF. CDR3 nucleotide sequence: TGTGCCAGCTCACCACACCCCCCGAACACCGGGGAGCTGTTTTTT.

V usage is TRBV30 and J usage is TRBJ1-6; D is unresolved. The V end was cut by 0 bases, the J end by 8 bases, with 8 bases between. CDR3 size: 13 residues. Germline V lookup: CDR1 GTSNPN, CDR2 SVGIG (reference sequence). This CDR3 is CAWSVRGDSPLHF. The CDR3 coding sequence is TGTGCCTGGAGTGTACGAGGTGATTCACCCCTCCACTTT.

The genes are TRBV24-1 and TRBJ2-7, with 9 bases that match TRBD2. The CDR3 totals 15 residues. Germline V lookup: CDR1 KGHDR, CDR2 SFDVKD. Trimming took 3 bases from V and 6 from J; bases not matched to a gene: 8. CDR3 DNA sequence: TGTGCCACCAGTGATCGCGGACTAGCGACCTCCGAGCAGTACTTC. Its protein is CATSDRGLATSEQYF.

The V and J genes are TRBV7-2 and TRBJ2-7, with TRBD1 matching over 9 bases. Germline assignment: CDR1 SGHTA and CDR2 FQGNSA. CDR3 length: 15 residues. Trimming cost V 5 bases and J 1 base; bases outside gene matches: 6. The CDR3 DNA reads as TGTGCCAGCAGCCCCGGGACAGGGAGATCCTACGAGCAGTACTTC. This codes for CASSPGTGRSYEQYF.

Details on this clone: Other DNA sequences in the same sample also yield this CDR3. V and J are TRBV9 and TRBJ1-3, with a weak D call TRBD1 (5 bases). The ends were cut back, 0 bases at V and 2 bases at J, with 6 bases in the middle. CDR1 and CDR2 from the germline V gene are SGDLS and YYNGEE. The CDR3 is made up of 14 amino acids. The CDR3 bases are TGTGCCAGCAGCGTAGGGGGGACTGGAAACACCATATATTTT. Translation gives CASSVGGTGNTIYF. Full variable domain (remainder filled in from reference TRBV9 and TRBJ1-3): DSGVTQTPKHLITATGQRVTLRCSPRSGDLSVYWYQQSLDQGLQFLIQYYNGEERAKGNILERFSAQQFPDLHSELNLSSLELGDSALYFCASSVGGTGNTIYFGEGSWLTVV.

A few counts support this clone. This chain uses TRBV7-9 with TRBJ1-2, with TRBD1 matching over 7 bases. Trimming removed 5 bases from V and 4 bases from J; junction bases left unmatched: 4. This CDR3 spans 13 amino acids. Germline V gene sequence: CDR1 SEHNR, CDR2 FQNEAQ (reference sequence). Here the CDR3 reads CASSPGQSYGYTF. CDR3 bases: TGTGCCAGCAGCCCGGGACAGAGCTATGGCTACACCTTC.

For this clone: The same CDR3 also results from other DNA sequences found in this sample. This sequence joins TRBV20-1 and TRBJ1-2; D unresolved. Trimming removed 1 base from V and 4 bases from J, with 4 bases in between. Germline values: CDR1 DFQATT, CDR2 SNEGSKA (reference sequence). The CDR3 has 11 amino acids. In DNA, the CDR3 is TGCAGTGCTAGAGGGGGCTATGGCTACACCTTC. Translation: CSARGGYGYTF.

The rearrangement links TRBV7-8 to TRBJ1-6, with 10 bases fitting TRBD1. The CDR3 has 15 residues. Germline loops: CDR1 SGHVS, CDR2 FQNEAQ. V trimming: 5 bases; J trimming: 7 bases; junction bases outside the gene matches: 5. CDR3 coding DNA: TGTGCCAGCAGCGTCCGACAGGGGGCAAATTCACCCCTCCACTTT. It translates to CASSVRQGANSPLHF.

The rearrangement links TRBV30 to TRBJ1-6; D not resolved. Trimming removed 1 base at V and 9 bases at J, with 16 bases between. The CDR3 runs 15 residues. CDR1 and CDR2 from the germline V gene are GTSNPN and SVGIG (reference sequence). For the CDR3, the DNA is TGTGCCTGGAGTGACCCTTTTCTGGGGATTTCACCCCTCCACTTT. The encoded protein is CAWSDPFLGISPLHF. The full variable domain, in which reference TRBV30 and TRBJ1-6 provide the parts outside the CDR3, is SQTIHQWPATLVQPVGSPLSLECTVEGTSNPNLYWYRQAAGRGLQLLFYSVGIGQISSEVPQNLSASRPQDRQFILSSKKLLLSDSGFYLCAWSDPFLGISPLHFGNGTRLTVT.

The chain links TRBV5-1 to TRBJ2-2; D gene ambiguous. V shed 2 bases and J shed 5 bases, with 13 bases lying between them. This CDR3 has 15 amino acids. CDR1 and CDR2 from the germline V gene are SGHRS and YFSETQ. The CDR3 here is CASSLLSAETGELFF. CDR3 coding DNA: TGCGCCAGCAGCTTACTAAGTGCAGAAACCGGGGAGCTGTTTTTT.

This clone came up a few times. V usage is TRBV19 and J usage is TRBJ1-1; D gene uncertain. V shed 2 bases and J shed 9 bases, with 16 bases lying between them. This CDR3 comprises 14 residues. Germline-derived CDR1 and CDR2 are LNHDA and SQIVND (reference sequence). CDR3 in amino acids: CASSITAARTQAFF. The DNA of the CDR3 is TGTGCCAGTAGTATAACGGCAGCTAGGACTCAAGCTTTCTTT.

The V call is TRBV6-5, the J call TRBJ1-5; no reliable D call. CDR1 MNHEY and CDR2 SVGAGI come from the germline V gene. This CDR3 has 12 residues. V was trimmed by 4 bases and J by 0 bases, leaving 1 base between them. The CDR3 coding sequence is TGTGCCAGCAGTTTTAGCAATCAGCCCCAGCATTTT. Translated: CASSFSNQPQHF.

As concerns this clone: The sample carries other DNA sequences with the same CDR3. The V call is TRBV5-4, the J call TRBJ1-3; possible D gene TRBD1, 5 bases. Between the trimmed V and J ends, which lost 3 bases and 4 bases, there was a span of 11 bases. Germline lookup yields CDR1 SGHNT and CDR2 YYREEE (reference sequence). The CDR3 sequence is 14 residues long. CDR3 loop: CASSSRGSGNTIYF. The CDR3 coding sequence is TGTGCCAGCAGCTCGCGGGGGTCCGGAAACACCATATATTTT.

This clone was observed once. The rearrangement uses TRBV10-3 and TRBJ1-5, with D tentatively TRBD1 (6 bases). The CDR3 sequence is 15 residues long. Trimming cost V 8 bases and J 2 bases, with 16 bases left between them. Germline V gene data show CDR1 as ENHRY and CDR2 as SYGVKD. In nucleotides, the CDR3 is TGTGCCATCTCTCCAGGGGAAGCGGGCAATCAGCCCCAGCATTTT. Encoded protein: CAISPGEAGNQPQHF.

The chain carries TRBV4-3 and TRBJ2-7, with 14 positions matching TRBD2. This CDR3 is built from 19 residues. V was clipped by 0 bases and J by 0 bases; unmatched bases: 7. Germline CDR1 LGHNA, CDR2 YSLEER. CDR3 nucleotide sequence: TGCGCCAGCAGCCAAGATCGGGGGACTAGCGGGAGAAGCTCCTACGAGCAGTACTTC. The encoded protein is CASSQDRGTSGRSSYEQYF.

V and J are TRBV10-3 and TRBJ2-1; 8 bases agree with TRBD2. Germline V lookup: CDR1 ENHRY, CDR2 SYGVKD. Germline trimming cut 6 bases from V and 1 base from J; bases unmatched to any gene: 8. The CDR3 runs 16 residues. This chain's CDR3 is CAIRGTSLLSYNEQFF. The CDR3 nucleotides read TGTGCCATCAGAGGGACTAGTTTATTATCCTACAATGAGCAGTTCTTC.

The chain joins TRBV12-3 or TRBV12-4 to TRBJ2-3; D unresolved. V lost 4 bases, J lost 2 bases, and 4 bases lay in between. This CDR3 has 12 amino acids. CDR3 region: CASSSVTDTQYF. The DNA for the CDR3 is TGTGCCAGCAGTTCCGTCACAGATACGCAGTATTTT.

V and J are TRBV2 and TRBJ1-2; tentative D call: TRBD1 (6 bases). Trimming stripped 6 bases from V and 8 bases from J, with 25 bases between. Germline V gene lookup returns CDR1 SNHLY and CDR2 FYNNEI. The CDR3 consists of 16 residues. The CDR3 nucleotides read TGTGCCAGCAGCCGATTAACAGGGCCCTCCGGGAGAGGCTACACCTTC. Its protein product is CASSRLTGPSGRGYTF.

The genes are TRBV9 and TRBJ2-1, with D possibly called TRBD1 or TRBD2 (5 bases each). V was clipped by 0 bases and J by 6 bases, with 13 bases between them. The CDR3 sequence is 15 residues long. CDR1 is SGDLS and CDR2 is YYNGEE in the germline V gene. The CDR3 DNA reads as TGTGCCAGCAGCGTAGGGGCTTTTGGGGGCAATGAGCAGTTCTTC. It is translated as CASSVGAFGGNEQFF. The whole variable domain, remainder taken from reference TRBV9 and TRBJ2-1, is DSGVTQTPKHLITATGQRVTLRCSPRSGDLSVYWYQQSLDQGLQFLIQYYNGEERAKGNILERFSAQQFPDLHSELNLSSLELGDSALYFCASSVGAFGGNEQFFGPGTRLTVL.

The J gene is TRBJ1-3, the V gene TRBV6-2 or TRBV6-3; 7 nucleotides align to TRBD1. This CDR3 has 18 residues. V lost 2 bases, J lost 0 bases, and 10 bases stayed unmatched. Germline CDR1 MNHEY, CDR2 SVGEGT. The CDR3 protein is CASSYREDRIPSGNTIYF. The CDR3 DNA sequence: TGTGCCAGCAGTTACAGAGAGGACAGGATACCCTCTGGAAACACCATATATTTT.

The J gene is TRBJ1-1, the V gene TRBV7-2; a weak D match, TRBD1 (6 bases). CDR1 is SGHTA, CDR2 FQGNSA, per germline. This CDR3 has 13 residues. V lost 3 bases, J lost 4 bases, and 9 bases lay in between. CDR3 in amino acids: CASSFQGSTEAFF. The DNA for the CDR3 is TGTGCCAGCAGCTTTCAGGGGAGCACTGAAGCTTTCTTT.